Listed below are T cell receptor beta chains from one sample, sequenced in a study of CD8 T cells in Susac syndrome. A single record per CDR3 protein comes from TCRdb applying MiXCR to the immunoSEQ multiplex PCR reads. The sample lists approximately 65,000 distinct CDR3 sequences; around nine tenths were seen once. The sequenced sample was CD8+ T cells from PBMCs. The origin of the receptors is a human donor in good health. Both conserved end residues are part of each CDR3. A D gene is named only where the DNA matches it firmly.

J gene | V gene | D gene | CDR3 protein | CDR3 DNA
TRBJ2-2 | TRBV9 | . | CASSVFAANTGELFF | TGTGCCAGCAGCGTATTCGCGGCGAACACCGGGGAGCTGTTTTTT
TRBJ1-6 | TRBV3-1 | . | CASSQAGYNSPLHF | TGTGCCAGCAGCCAAGCGGGGTACAATTCACCCCTCCACTTT
TRBJ2-1 | TRBV6-4 | . | CASSDAGASYNEQFF | TGTGCCAGCAGTGATGCGGGGGCTTCCTACAATGAGCAGTTCTTC
TRBJ1-1 | TRBV5-4 | TRBD1 | CASSYWGPTGDTEAFF | TGTGCCAGCAGCTACTGGGGTCCTACAGGGGACACTGAAGCTTTCTTT
TRBJ2-7 | TRBV19 | TRBD1 | CASSGQGVNEQYF | TGTGCCAGTTCGGGACAGGGGGTCAACGAGCAGTACTTC
TRBJ1-5 | TRBV12-3/TRBV12-4 | TRBD1 | CASGPWQGGNQPQHF | TGTGCCAGCGGCCCGTGGCAGGGGGGAAATCAGCCCCAGCATTTT
TRBJ1-2 | TRBV6-1 | . | CASNRGYTF | TGTGCCAGCAACCGTGGCTACACCTTC
TRBJ1-1 | TRBV13 | . | CASSLFQGTNTEAFF | TGTGCCAGCAGCTTGTTCCAGGGGACGAACACTGAAGCTTTCTTT
TRBJ2-1 | TRBV18 | TRBD1 | CASSPRRDRGVYEQFF | TGTGCCAGCTCACCAAGGAGGGACAGGGGTGTGTATGAGCAGTTCTTC
TRBJ2-2 | TRBV12-3/TRBV12-4 | . | CASSFPLANTGELFF | TGTGCCAGCAGTTTCCCCCTAGCGAACACCGGGGAGCTGTTTTTT
TRBJ1-1 | TRBV5-1 | . | CASNPEGGEGMNTEAFF | TGCGCCAGCAACCCGGAGGGGGGAGAGGGAATGAACACTGAAGCTTTCTTT